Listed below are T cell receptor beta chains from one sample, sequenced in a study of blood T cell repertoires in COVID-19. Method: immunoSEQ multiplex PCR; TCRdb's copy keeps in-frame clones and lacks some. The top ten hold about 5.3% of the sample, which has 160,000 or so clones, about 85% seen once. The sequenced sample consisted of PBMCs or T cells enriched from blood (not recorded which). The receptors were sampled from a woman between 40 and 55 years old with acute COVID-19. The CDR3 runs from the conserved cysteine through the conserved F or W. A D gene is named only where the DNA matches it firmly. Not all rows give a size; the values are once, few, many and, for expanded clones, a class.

CDR3: CASSMVPGGNQPQHF
DNA: TGTGCCAGTAGCATGGTTCCGGGGGGCAATCAGCCCCAGCATTTT
J: TRBJ1-5
length: 15
size: -
D: -
V: TRBV19

CDR3: CSVSSGGSYNEQFF
DNA: TGCAGCGTTTCTAGCGGAGGCTCCTACAATGAGCAGTTCTTC
J: TRBJ2-1
length: 14
size: -
D: TRBD2
V: TRBV29-1

CDR3: CASSRLGGSSNTGELFF
DNA: TGTGCCAGCAGTCGTTTGGGAGGGAGCAGCAACACCGGGGAGCTGTTTTTT
J: TRBJ2-2
length: 17
size: few
D: TRBD2
V: TRBV2

CDR3: CASSRLAGAAGELFF
DNA: TGTGCCAGCAGTAGACTAGCGGGAGCTGCCGGGGAGCTGTTTTTT
J: TRBJ2-2
length: 15
size: -
D: TRBD2
V: TRBV28

CDR3: CASSPGQIYGYTF
DNA: TGTGCCAGCAGCCCGGGACAGATCTATGGCTACACCTTC
J: TRBJ1-2
length: 13
size: -
D: TRBD1
V: TRBV27

CDR3: CASSPVAGGYTF
DNA: TGTGCCAGCAGCCCCGTCGCGGGTGGCTACACCTTC
J: TRBJ1-2
length: 12
size: few
D: -
V: TRBV6-5

CDR3: CASSLDTLSGTQYF
DNA: TGTGCCAGCAGCTTAGATACCCTCAGCGGGACCCAGTACTTC
J: TRBJ2-5
length: 14
size: -
D: -
V: TRBV7-8

CDR3: CASSPFSGGTEAFF
DNA: TGTGCCAGCTCACCATTTTCAGGGGGCACTGAAGCTTTCTTT
J: TRBJ1-1
length: 14
size: -
D: TRBD1
V: TRBV18

CDR3: CASTRGTANTGELFF
DNA: TGTGCCAGCACCCGAGGGACTGCCAACACCGGGGAGCTGTTTTTT
J: TRBJ2-2
length: 15
size: -
D: -
V: TRBV7-6

CDR3: CASRRTSGSTDTQYF
DNA: TGTGCCAGCCGCCGGACTAGCGGGAGCACAGATACGCAGTATTTT
J: TRBJ2-3
length: 15
size: -
D: TRBD2
V: TRBV2

CDR3: CASSRTGYSQETQYF
DNA: TGTGCCAGCAGTAGGACAGGGTACTCCCAAGAGACCCAGTACTTC
J: TRBJ2-5
length: 15
size: -
D: TRBD1
V: TRBV6-5

CDR3: CASSWTSGSGETQYF
DNA: TGCGCCAGCAGTTGGACTAGCGGGAGTGGTGAGACCCAGTACTTC
J: TRBJ2-5
length: 15
size: once
D: TRBD2
V: TRBV10-2

CDR3: CASSTDTNTEAFF
DNA: TGTGCCAGCAGCACAGACACGAACACTGAAGCTTTCTTT
J: TRBJ1-1
length: 13
size: -
D: -
V: TRBV5-5

CDR3: CASSLVAGTKNIQYF
DNA: TGTGCCAGCAGCTTAGTGGCGGGAACTAAAAACATTCAGTACTTC
J: TRBJ2-4
length: 15
size: -
D: -
V: TRBV7-2

CDR3: CASSLRTARGEKLFF
DNA: TGTGCCAGCAGTCTACGGACAGCGAGGGGTGAAAAACTGTTTTTT
J: TRBJ1-4
length: 15
size: -
D: -
V: TRBV6-5

CDR3: CASSLFGAGELFF
DNA: TGTGCCAGCAGTTTATTCGGGGCCGGGGAGCTGTTTTTT
J: TRBJ2-2
length: 13
size: once
D: -
V: TRBV27

CDR3: CASSYSLEFTPHEQYF
DNA: TGTGCCAGCAGTTACAGTCTTGAGTTTACCCCCCACGAGCAGTACTTC
J: TRBJ2-7
length: 16
size: -
D: -
V: TRBV6-5

CDR3: CASSQVFTGGFHLRGYTF
DNA: TGTGCCAGCAGCCAAGTTTTTACAGGGGGCTTTCACTTGCGGGGCTACACCTTC
J: TRBJ1-2
length: 18
size: -
D: TRBD1
V: TRBV14

CDR3: CASSVALGGGTEAFF
DNA: TGTGCCAGCAGCGTAGCTCTCGGGGGTGGCACTGAAGCTTTCTTT
J: TRBJ1-1
length: 15
size: -
D: -
V: TRBV9

CDR3: CASSQGAQGPTGELFF
DNA: TGCGCCAGCAGCCAAGGGGCCCAGGGGCCCACCGGGGAGCTGTTTTTT
J: TRBJ2-2
length: 16
size: -
D: -
V: TRBV5-1

CDR3: CASSFTSGSSYNEQFF
DNA: TGTGCCAGCAGCTTCACTAGCGGGAGCTCCTACAATGAGCAGTTCTTC
J: TRBJ2-1
length: 16
size: -
D: TRBD2
V: TRBV11-3

CDR3: CASSQGTSEYTGELFF
DNA: TGTGCCAGCAGCCAAGGGACTAGCGAGTACACCGGGGAGCTGTTTTTT
J: TRBJ2-2
length: 16
size: -
D: TRBD2
V: TRBV3-1/TRBV3-2

CDR3: CASSWAPSGVSETQYF
DNA: TGTGCCAGCAGCTGGGCGCCTAGCGGGGTATCTGAGACCCAGTACTTC
J: TRBJ2-5
length: 16
size: -
D: TRBD2
V: TRBV5-5

CDR3: CASSFEGDGYTF
DNA: TGTGCCAGCAGCTTTGAGGGGGATGGCTACACCTTC
J: TRBJ1-2
length: 12
size: -
D: -
V: TRBV5-5

CDR3: CASSIQGRSNQPQHF
DNA: TGTGCCAGCAGTATACAGGGGCGTAGCAATCAGCCCCAGCATTTT
J: TRBJ1-5
length: 15
size: -
D: TRBD1
V: TRBV2

CDR3: CASSQAGTGYEKLFF
DNA: TGCGCCAGCAGCCAAGCAGGGACAGGGTATGAAAAACTGTTTTTT
J: TRBJ1-4
length: 15
size: few
D: TRBD1
V: TRBV4-1

CDR3: CASSYHGDHSPLHF
DNA: TGTGCCAGCAGCTACCACGGGGATCATTCACCCCTCCACTTT
J: TRBJ1-6
length: 14
size: -
D: -
V: TRBV5-4

CDR3: CASSIAQGADEQYF
DNA: TGTGCCAGTAGTATAGCCCAGGGGGCCGACGAGCAGTACTTC
J: TRBJ2-7
length: 14
size: -
D: TRBD1
V: TRBV19

CDR3: CASSARDYSTDTQYF
DNA: TGTGCCAGCAGTGCCCGGGACTACTCCACAGATACGCAGTATTTT
J: TRBJ2-3
length: 15
size: -
D: TRBD2
V: TRBV28

CDR3: CASGPSQGLGTEAFF
DNA: TGTGCTAGTGGTCCTTCTCAGGGGCTAGGGACTGAAGCTTTCTTT
J: TRBJ1-1
length: 15
size: -
D: -
V: TRBV12-5

CDR3: CASSDIQGRSYNEQFF
DNA: TGTGCCAGCAGTGACATACAGGGGAGATCCTACAATGAGCAGTTCTTC
J: TRBJ2-1
length: 16
size: few
D: TRBD1
V: TRBV6-1

CDR3: CASSFIRDSGSTEAFF
DNA: TGTGCCAGCAGCTTCATAAGGGACTCCGGGAGCACTGAAGCTTTCTTT
J: TRBJ1-1
length: 16
size: -
D: -
V: TRBV7-6

CDR3: CASSLGLTNTGELFF
DNA: TGTGCCAGCAGCCTGGGACTAACCAACACCGGGGAGCTGTTTTTT
J: TRBJ2-2
length: 15
size: few
D: TRBD2
V: TRBV3-1/TRBV3-2

CDR3: CAWSDAGLGEKLFF
DNA: TGTGCCTGGAGTGACGCGGGTCTGGGTGAAAAACTGTTTTTT
J: TRBJ1-4
length: 14
size: -
D: -
V: TRBV30

CDR3: CASSVTWNTEAFF
DNA: TGTGCCAGCAGTGTAACATGGAACACTGAAGCTTTCTTT
J: TRBJ1-1
length: 13
size: -
D: -
V: TRBV2

CDR3: CASSPSGLSGIYEQYF
DNA: TGTGCCAGCTCACCCTCGGGACTGTCGGGGATATACGAGCAGTACTTC
J: TRBJ2-7
length: 16
size: -
D: -
V: TRBV18

CDR3: CASSLELTNNEQFF
DNA: TGTGCCAGCAGCTTAGAACTAACCAACAATGAGCAGTTCTTC
J: TRBJ2-1
length: 14
size: -
D: -
V: TRBV7-9

CDR3: CASKSAGTSMNTEAFF
DNA: TGCGCCAGCAAATCTGCCGGGACATCTATGAACACTGAAGCTTTCTTT
J: TRBJ1-1
length: 16
size: -
D: -
V: TRBV5-1

CDR3: CASSLGTSASHEQYF
DNA: TGTGCCAGCAGCTTGGGGACTAGCGCGTCCCACGAGCAGTACTTC
J: TRBJ2-7
length: 15
size: -
D: TRBD2
V: TRBV5-4

CDR3: CASGLVQNGNQPQHF
DNA: TGTGCTAGTGGTTTGGTACAGAATGGGAATCAGCCCCAGCATTTT
J: TRBJ1-5
length: 15
size: -
D: -
V: TRBV12-5

CDR3: CASRRRTGVNTEAFF
DNA: TGTGCCAGCAGGCGGCGGACAGGAGTGAACACTGAAGCTTTCTTT
J: TRBJ1-1
length: 15
size: -
D: TRBD1
V: TRBV7-2

CDR3: CASSDAGENTEAFF
DNA: TGTGCCAGCAGCGACGCGGGGGAGAACACTGAAGCTTTCTTT
J: TRBJ1-1
length: 14
size: -
D: -
V: TRBV13